This passage covers 5 T cell receptor beta chains from one sample sequenced in a study of T cell repertoires in ileal Crohn's disease. Indicated time point: neoterminal ileum biopsy at postoperative endoscopy, about 6 months after surgery. Using immunoSEQ multiplex PCR, the repertoire was profiled, and TCRdb retains in-frame clones only, with some absent. Of roughly 60,000 clones listed, about 89% are singletons. The sample consisted of ileal tissue. The receptors were gathered from an adult with Crohn's disease.

This chain links TRBV9 with TRBJ2-2, with TRBD2 identical over 10 bases. This CDR3 is built from 15 residues. Germline lookup yields CDR1 SGDLS and CDR2 YYNGEE. With 1 base clipped from V and 7 bases from J, the junction kept 4 bases outside the gene matches. CDR3: CASSVSGGAVGELFF. The CDR3 DNA follows: TGTGCCAGCAGCGTAAGCGGGGGGGCCGTCGGGGAGCTGTTTTTT.

The V and J genes are TRBV5-1 and TRBJ1-3; TRBD1 matches at 8 bases. The junction had 20 bases not matched to a gene; V was cut back by 7 bases and J by 5 bases. The CDR3 length is 18 residues. The germline V gene encodes CDR1 SGHRS and CDR2 YFSETQ. CDR3 nucleotides: TGCGCCAGCTCATCCACCACCCAGGGGGCGGTTTTAAGAAACACCATATATTTT. Amino acid sequence: CASSSTTQGAVLRNTIYF.

The V gene is TRBV4-2, the J gene TRBJ2-1, with 9 bases aligning to TRBD2. Trimming removed 1 base from V and 8 bases from J; junction bases left unmatched: 6. From germline, CDR1 is LGHNA and CDR2 YNFKEQ. The CDR3 sequence is 15 residues long. In DNA, the CDR3 is TGTGCCAGCAGCCAAGCTGTAGCGGGAGTCGATGAGCAGTTCTTC. The encoded protein is CASSQAVAGVDEQFF.

CDR3 region: CASSARDGPYNEQFF. DNA of the CDR3: TGTGCCAGCAGCGCGCGTGATGGGCCCTACAATGAGCAGTTCTTC. This chain connects TRBV9 to TRBJ2-1, with D unresolved. Deletions cut 3 bases from V and 2 bases from J, with 12 bases between. Germline lookup yields CDR1 SGDLS and CDR2 YYNGEE. CDR3 length: 15 amino acids.

The sample holds a few counts of this clone. The rearrangement links TRBV5-1 to TRBJ2-6; D unclear. Trimming cost V 4 bases and J 4 bases, with 12 bases left between them. Germline CDR1 SGHRS, CDR2 YFSETQ. The CDR3 consists of 15 residues. CDR3 sequence: CASSAPIGGANVLTF. DNA for the CDR3: TGCGCCAGCAGCGCCCCTATCGGGGGGGCCAACGTCCTGACTTTC.